The 6 T cell receptor beta chains presented below share a single source sample, sequenced in a study of blood T cells in healthy people across ages. Next came a second PCR, run for about 7 to 12 cycles, which used a sample-barcoded 5' primer along with a J-beta primer mix. From the 5' RACE reads, TCRdb called clonotypes with MiXCR, one entry per CDR3 protein. Of 800,000 to 950,000 distinct CDR3 sequences in the sample, about 27% were seen once. These same data were also listed under a study on T cells of mothers and their children.

The sample taken for sequencing was blood. These receptors were taken from a woman between 35 and 50 years old in good health.

Ten or more counts support this clonotype. The J gene is TRBJ2-7, the V gene TRBV12-3 or TRBV12-4; no clear D. V gave up 7 bases and J gave up 0 bases, with 10 bases separating them. The CDR3 consists of 13 residues. CDR3 sequence reads: CASTNRYSYEQYF. Here the CDR3 DNA reads TGTGCCAGCACGAATCGGTACTCCTACGAGCAGTACTTC.

Concerning this clonotype itself: A much larger clone sits a single nucleotide away, making a read error possible. The rearrangement uses TRBV20-1 and TRBJ1-2; D gene ambiguous. The CDR3 is 12 residues long. The germline gives CDR1 DFQATT, CDR2 SNEGSKA (reference sequence). V was clipped by 1 base and J by 5 bases, with 8 bases between them. CDR3 sequence reads: CSARGEGYGYTF. The CDR3 DNA follows: TGCAGTGCTAGAGGGGAGGGTTATGGCTACACCTTC.

The DNA for the CDR3 is TGTGCCAGCAGCCCCCAAAGGGACGGGGCTCTCCCCTACGAGCAGTACTTC. It specifies CASSPQRDGALPYEQYF. The V gene is TRBV11-2, the J gene TRBJ2-7; the D gene could be TRBD1 or TRBD2 (5 bases each). The CDR3 extends over 17 amino acids. Per the germline V gene, CDR1 is SGHAT and CDR2 is FQNNGV. Deletions cut 5 bases from V and 2 bases from J, with 22 bases between.

The chain joins TRBV20-1 to TRBJ1-2, with D possibly matching TRBD1 (5 bases). V lost 6 bases and J lost 7, with 15 bases in between. Per the germline V gene, CDR1 is DFQATT and CDR2 is SNEGSKA (reference sequence). The CDR3 is 12 amino acids. The CDR3 nucleotides read TGCAGTGCAACCTGGTGGGGGGGTGGCTACACCTTC. It encodes CSATWWGGGYTF.

The chain uses TRBV3-1 and TRBJ1-2, with 10 bases that match TRBD1. CDR1 is LGHDT, CDR2 YNNKEL, per germline (reference sequence). The CDR3 is 16 amino acids. V lost 4 bases, J lost 5 bases, and 10 bases stayed unmatched. DNA for the CDR3: TGTGCCAGCAGCCCGACTATGGGACAGGGGAGATATGGCTACACCTTC. It codes for CASSPTMGQGRYGYTF.

The chain is built from TRBV10-3 and TRBJ1-2, with D possibly TRBD1 on 5 matching bases. The CDR3 covers 13 residues. Per the germline V gene, CDR1 is ENHRY and CDR2 is SYGVKD. The germline V and J ends were trimmed by 11 bases and 0 bases, with 13 bases remaining between them. The CDR3 sequence: CAASTGPNYGYTF. The CDR3 DNA is TGTGCCGCGTCAACGGGACCTAACTATGGCTACACCTTC.